Presented here are 27 T cell receptor beta chains from one specimen sequenced in a study of OX40 agonist ivuxolimab in advanced cancers. Method: immunoSEQ multiplex PCR; TCRdb's copy keeps in-frame clones and lacks some. The sample records around 38,000 clones, approximately 90% being singletons. The source was CD4+ or CD8+ T cells sorted from blood, collected in a trial of the OX40 agonist ivuxolimab. The receptors were sampled from an adult with an advanced solid tumor such as melanoma, head and neck, liver or kidney cancer.

CDR3 nucleotide sequence: TGCGCCAGCAGTGAGCTCCCCGGGACAGCGGGCGGGGAGCTGTTTTTT. Amino acid sequence: CASSELPGTAGGELFF. This chain uses TRBV10-1 with TRBJ2-2, with D possibly TRBD1 on 7 matching bases. Germline CDR1 and CDR2: WNHNN and SYGVQD (reference sequence). V lost 2 bases, J lost 7 bases, and 17 bases lay in between. The CDR3 spans 16 residues.

The chain employs TRBV6-5 and TRBJ2-7, with 7 bases matching TRBD2. The ends lost 2 bases at V and 7 bases at J; junction bases unmatched: 5. The CDR3 runs 13 residues. Germline loops: CDR1 MNHEY, CDR2 SVGAGI. The CDR3 DNA sequence: TGTGCCAGCAGTTACGCGAGCGGGAATGAGCAGTACTTC. It is translated as CASSYASGNEQYF.

V usage is TRBV28 and J usage is TRBJ2-2; weak D call: TRBD2 (5 bases). CDR3 length: 14 residues. Trimming pared 4 bases from V and 6 bases from J, leaving 12 bases between. In germline, CDR1 is MDHEN, CDR2 SYDVKM. The CDR3 bases are TGTGCCAGCAGTTCCCCGGACTTACCCGGGGAGCTGTTTTTT. It encodes CASSSPDLPGELFF. Supplemented by reference TRBV28 and TRBJ2-2, the full variable domain reads DVKVTQSSRYLVKRTGEKVFLECVQDMDHENMFWYRQDPGLGLRLIYFSYDVKMKEKGDIPEGYSVSREKKERFSLILESASTNQTSMYLCASSSPDLPGELFFGEGSRLTVL.

CDR3 sequence: CASSFRTGVTWNEQFF. For the CDR3, the DNA is TGCGCCAGCAGCTTTAGAACAGGGGTAACGTGGAATGAGCAGTTCTTC. The chain has TRBV5-1 and TRBJ2-1, with TRBD1 matching over 7 bases. There are 16 residues in the CDR3. Per the germline V gene, CDR1 is SGHRS and CDR2 is YFSETQ. With 2 bases clipped from V and 7 bases from J, the junction kept 12 bases outside the gene matches.

The chain is built from TRBV19 and TRBJ2-7, with D tentatively TRBD1 (6 bases). The V and J ends lost 6 bases and 6 bases respectively, with 12 bases between them. Germline V gene sequence: CDR1 LNHDA, CDR2 SQIVND (reference sequence). This CDR3 spans 12 amino acids. This CDR3 reads CASRSDSAEQYV. DNA of the CDR3: TGTGCCAGTAGATCGGACAGTGCCGAGCAGTACGTC.

This chain uses TRBV19 with TRBJ1-2, with no clear D. Germline V gene data show CDR1 as LNHDA and CDR2 as SQIVND (reference sequence). The V and J ends lost 0 bases and 7 bases respectively, with 9 bases between them. The CDR3 spans 13 residues. Written as DNA, the CDR3 is TGTGCCAGTAGTATAGATGTAAGCGGTGGCTACACCTTC. Protein: CASSIDVSGGYTF.

The rearrangement uses TRBV19 and TRBJ2-1, with 8 bases aligning to TRBD2. The CDR3 sequence is 16 residues long. Germline CDR1 reads LNHDA; CDR2 reads SQIVND (reference sequence). Losses at the gene ends were 5 bases for V and 5 bases for J; bases not matched to a gene: 11. Written as DNA, the CDR3 is TGTGCCAGTAGTTCCGGGGTAGCGGGACTCCACAATGAGCAGTTCTTC. Translating gives CASSSGVAGLHNEQFF.

The rearrangement uses TRBV7-9 and TRBJ2-5; a weak D match, TRBD1 (5 bases). Trimming cost V 1 base and J 7 bases, with 19 bases left between them. Germline V gives CDR1 SEHNR, CDR2 FQNEAQ (reference sequence). The CDR3 has 16 residues. For the CDR3, the DNA is TGTGCCAGCAGCTTAGATATCGGGCAGGGCGAGGCGACCCAGTACTTC. It yields the protein CASSLDIGQGEATQYF.

The rearrangement links TRBV7-9 to TRBJ1-1, with D possibly TRBD1 on 6 matching bases. V was cut by 1 base and J by 6 bases, with 6 bases left in between. Germline V gives CDR1 SEHNR, CDR2 FQNEAQ (reference sequence). This CDR3 comprises 12 residues. CDR3 loop: CASSLGTAEAFF. The CDR3 bases are TGTGCCAGCAGCTTAGGGACAGCTGAAGCTTTCTTT.

This chain connects TRBV7-9 to TRBJ1-1; 9 bases line up with TRBD1. The CDR3 has 14 residues. The J segment lost 5 bases and the V segment lost 5 bases, leaving 6 bases of the junction unmatched. The germline gives CDR1 SEHNR, CDR2 FQNEAQ (reference sequence). The CDR3 here is CASSPGTGLTEAFF. The CDR3 DNA sequence: TGTGCCAGCAGCCCTGGGACAGGGCTAACTGAAGCTTTCTTT.

The chain employs TRBV5-5 and TRBJ2-1, with 8 bases that match TRBD1. In germline, CDR1 is SGHKS, CDR2 YYEKEE (reference sequence). Unmatched junction bases numbered 8, after V lost 2 bases and J lost 7 bases. This CDR3 has 15 amino acids. Here the CDR3 reads CASSLEQGEWNEQFF. CDR3 coding DNA: TGTGCCAGCAGCTTAGAACAGGGGGAATGGAATGAGCAGTTCTTC.

Remarks on this clone: Other DNA sequences in this specimen translate into the identical CDR3. The CDR3 nucleotides are TGTGCCAGCAGCTTGACAGGGGGCAAAGATACGCAGTATTTT. It yields the protein CASSLTGGKDTQYF. V usage is TRBV7-3 and J usage is TRBJ2-3; TRBD1 matches at 10 bases. CDR1 SGHTA and CDR2 FQGTGA come from the germline V gene. V gave up 3 bases and J gave up 5 bases; unmatched junction bases: 2. The length of the CDR3 is 14 residues.

This clone was found once. The J gene is TRBJ2-5, the V gene TRBV7-2, with 10 bases fitting TRBD1. Germline trimming cut 3 bases from V and 5 bases from J; bases unmatched to any gene: 9. CDR3 length: 16 amino acids. From germline, CDR1 is SGHTA and CDR2 FQGNSA. CDR3 in DNA: TGTGCCAGCAGCTTTCCCGACAGGGGGCATTTGGAGACCCAGTACTTC. Amino acid sequence: CASSFPDRGHLETQYF.

The rearrangement joins TRBV6-5 to TRBJ2-3; TRBD1 matches 7 bases. CDR1 and CDR2 (germline): MNHEY, SVGAGI. V lost 5 bases and J lost 4; bases outside the gene matches: 3. The CDR3 runs to 13 residues. The CDR3 region is CASSGTAADTQYF. The CDR3 coding sequence is TGTGCCAGCAGTGGGACAGCGGCAGATACGCAGTATTTT.

This clone occurred once. The chain combines TRBV5-1 with TRBJ2-7, with a possible D match to TRBD2 (5 bases). Looked up from germline, CDR1 is SGHRS and CDR2 is YFSETQ. V was clipped by 4 bases and J by 2 bases, with 13 bases between them. The CDR3 contains 14 residues. The CDR3 loop is CASSEGGGPYEQYF. As DNA, the CDR3 is TGCGCCAGCAGCGAGGGTGGAGGCCCCTACGAGCAGTACTTC.

The gene calls are TRBV5-1 and TRBJ1-2; 7 positions match TRBD1. Germline CDR1 SGHRS, CDR2 YFSETQ. V lost 1 base, J lost 3 bases, and 6 bases stayed unmatched. CDR3 length equals 15 residues. CDR3 DNA sequence: TGCGCCAGCAGCTTGTGGCCAGGGGGGGACTATGGCTACACCTTC. Its translation: CASSLWPGGDYGYTF. Full variable domain (remainder filled in from reference TRBV5-1 and TRBJ1-2): KAGVTQTPRYLIKTRGQQVTLSCSPISGHRSVSWYQQTPGQGLQFLFEYFSETQRNKGNFPGRFSGRQFSNSRSEMNVSTLELGDSALYLCASSLWPGGDYGYTFGSGTRLTVV.

V and J are TRBV7-9 and TRBJ1-1; D not certain. Germline CDR1 reads SEHNR; CDR2 reads FQNEAQ (reference sequence). Trimming removed 7 bases at V and 4 bases at J, with 13 bases between. The CDR3 spans 13 residues. CDR3 coding DNA: TGTGCCAGCATCACTCTGGACGGCACTGAAGCTTTCTTT. Translation: CASITLDGTEAFF.

V and J are TRBV13 and TRBJ1-1, with 8 bases lining up with TRBD1. After removal of 8 bases from V and 0 bases from J, the junction contained 2 bases not matched to a gene. CDR3 length equals 13 residues. Germline CDR1 is PRHDT and CDR2 is FYEKMQ (reference sequence). The CDR3 nucleotides are TGTGCCAGCGGGACAGGTATGAACACTGAAGCTTTCTTT. It encodes CASGTGMNTEAFF. The whole variable domain, remainder taken from reference TRBV13 and TRBJ1-1, is AAGVIQSPRHLIKEKRETATLKCYPIPRHDTVYWYQQGPGQDPQFLISFYEKMQSDKGSIPDRFSAQQFSDYHSELNMSSLELGDSALYFCASGTGMNTEAFFGQGTRLTVV.

Here the CDR3 reads CSVGYSGESYEQYF. The CDR3 DNA reads TGCAGCGTTGGGTATTCGGGAGAATCCTACGAGCAGTACTTC. This chain connects TRBV29-1 to TRBJ2-7, with a tentative D call TRBD2 (6 bases). This CDR3 has 14 residues. With 4 bases removed from V and 1 base from J, the gap between germline ends came to 14 bases. CDR1 is SQVTM and CDR2 is ANQGSEA in the germline V gene.

This sequence joins TRBV6-5 and TRBJ1-2; 7 bases are a match to TRBD1. V shed 11 bases, J shed 7 bases, and the junction held 13 bases outside the gene matches. This CDR3 is 13 amino acids long. CDR1 is MNHEY and CDR2 is SVGAGI in the germline V gene. CDR3 in amino acids: CAAGDQGDLGYTF. Here the CDR3 DNA reads TGTGCCGCCGGGGATCAGGGGGATCTTGGCTACACCTTC.

The chain has TRBV29-1 and TRBJ2-2, with a tentative D call TRBD1 (6 bases). V dropped 0 bases and J dropped 8 bases, with 13 bases sitting between them. The CDR3 has 14 residues. Germline assignment: CDR1 SQVTM and CDR2 ANQGSEA. CDR3 in amino acids: CSVEDQGGSGELFF. CDR3 sequence (DNA): TGCAGCGTTGAAGATCAAGGGGGATCGGGGGAGCTGTTTTTT.

V is TRBV10-3 and J is TRBJ2-2; unclear D gene. Trimming stripped 3 bases from V and 7 bases from J, with 9 bases between. The CDR3 is 13 residues long. Germline CDR1 and CDR2: ENHRY and SYGVKD. In DNA form, the CDR3 reads TGTGCCATCAGTGATATGGGTGGCGGGGAGCTGTTTTTT. Its protein is CAISDMGGGELFF.

This chain connects TRBV7-6 to TRBJ2-1; the D is unclear. CDR3 length: 15 residues. V lost 1 base to trimming and J lost 2 bases, with 9 bases between them. CDR1 SGHVS and CDR2 FNYEAQ come from the germline V gene. The CDR3: CASSLESATYNEQFF. DNA of the CDR3: TGTGCCAGCAGCTTAGAAAGCGCGACCTACAATGAGCAGTTCTTC.

The rearrangement links TRBV7-9 to TRBJ1-1, with no clear D. V was pared by 5 bases and J by 5 bases, with 15 bases between. Germline CDR1 reads SEHNR; CDR2 reads FQNEAQ (reference sequence). The CDR3 is 14 amino acids. The CDR3 reads CASSPNAAETEAFF. The CDR3 DNA reads as TGTGCCAGCAGCCCTAATGCGGCCGAGACTGAAGCTTTCTTT.

The chain joins TRBV19 to TRBJ2-7; D might be TRBD2 (6 bases). Trimming removed 7 bases at V and 3 bases at J, with 16 bases between. Looked up from germline, CDR1 is LNHDA and CDR2 is SQIVND (reference sequence). The CDR3 contains 14 residues. The CDR3 coding sequence is TGTGCCAGTACCCCGGGACTGCAATTCTACGAGCAGTACTTC. Translating gives CASTPGLQFYEQYF.

This chain uses TRBV4-3 with TRBJ2-3; D remains unclear. Germline CDR1 LGHNA, CDR2 YSLEER. This CDR3 contains 15 residues. Trimming shortened V by 4 bases and J by 4 bases, and 15 bases separated the two germline ends. The CDR3 nucleotides are TGCGCCAGCAGCCCGCTCCACTCGAGACCAGATACGCAGTATTTT. Amino acid sequence: CASSPLHSRPDTQYF.

This chain links TRBV9 with TRBJ2-7, with D tentatively TRBD1 (7 bases). CDR3 size: 15 residues. CDR1 and CDR2 (germline): SGDLS, YYNGEE. The V and J ends lost 4 bases and 1 base respectively, with 15 bases between them. This chain's CDR3 is CASSPGGSGSYEQYF. The CDR3 coding sequence is TGTGCCAGCAGCCCAGGGGGGTCCGGGTCCTACGAGCAGTACTTC.